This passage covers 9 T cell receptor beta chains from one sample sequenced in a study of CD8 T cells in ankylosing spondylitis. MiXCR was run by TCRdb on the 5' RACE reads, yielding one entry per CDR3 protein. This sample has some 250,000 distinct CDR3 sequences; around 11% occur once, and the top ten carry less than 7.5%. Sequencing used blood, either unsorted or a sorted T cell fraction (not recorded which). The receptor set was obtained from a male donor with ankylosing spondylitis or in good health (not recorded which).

The CDR3 reads CASSLRRSSPEQFF. In nucleotides, the CDR3 is TGTGCCAGCAGCTTACGGCGATCGTCGCCTGAGCAGTTCTTC. The V gene is TRBV11-2, the J gene TRBJ2-1; D is undetermined. Germline lookup yields CDR1 SGHAT and CDR2 FQNNGV. CDR3 length equals 14 residues. V dropped 2 bases and J dropped 9 bases, with 14 bases sitting between them.

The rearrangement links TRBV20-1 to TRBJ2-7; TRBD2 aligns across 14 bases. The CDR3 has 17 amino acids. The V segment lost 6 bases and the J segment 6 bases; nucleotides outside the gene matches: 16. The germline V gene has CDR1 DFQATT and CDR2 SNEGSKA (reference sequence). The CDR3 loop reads CSAREGLAGDYPSEQYF. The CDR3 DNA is TGCAGTGCCCGGGAGGGACTAGCGGGAGATTATCCGTCCGAGCAGTACTTC.

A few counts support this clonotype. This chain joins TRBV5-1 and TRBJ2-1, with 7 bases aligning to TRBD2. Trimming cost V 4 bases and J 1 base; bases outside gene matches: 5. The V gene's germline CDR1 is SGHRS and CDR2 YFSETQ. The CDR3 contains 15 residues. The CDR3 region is CASSPSGKSYNEQFF. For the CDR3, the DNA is TGCGCCAGCAGCCCGAGCGGGAAGTCCTACAATGAGCAGTTCTTC.

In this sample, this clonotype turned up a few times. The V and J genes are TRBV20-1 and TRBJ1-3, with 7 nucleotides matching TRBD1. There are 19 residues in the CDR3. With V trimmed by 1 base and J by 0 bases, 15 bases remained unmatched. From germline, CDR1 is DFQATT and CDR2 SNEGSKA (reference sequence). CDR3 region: CSARGGFARGGYSGNTIYF. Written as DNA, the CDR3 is TGCAGTGCTAGAGGGGGTTTTGCCAGGGGGGGCTACTCTGGAAACACCATATATTTT.

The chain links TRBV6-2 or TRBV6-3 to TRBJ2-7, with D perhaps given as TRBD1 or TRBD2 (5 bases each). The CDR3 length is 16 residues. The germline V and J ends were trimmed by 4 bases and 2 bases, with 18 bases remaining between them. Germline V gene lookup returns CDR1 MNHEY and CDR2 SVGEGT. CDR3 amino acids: CASSWTPKRATYEQYF. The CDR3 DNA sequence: TGTGCCAGCAGTTGGACACCGAAGAGGGCAACCTACGAGCAGTACTTC.

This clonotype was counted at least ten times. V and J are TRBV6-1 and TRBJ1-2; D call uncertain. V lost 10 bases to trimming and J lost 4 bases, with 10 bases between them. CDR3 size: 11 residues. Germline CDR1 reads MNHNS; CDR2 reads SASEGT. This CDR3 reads CATKALYGYTF. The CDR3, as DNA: TGTGCCACCAAAGCGCTCTATGGCTACACCTTC.

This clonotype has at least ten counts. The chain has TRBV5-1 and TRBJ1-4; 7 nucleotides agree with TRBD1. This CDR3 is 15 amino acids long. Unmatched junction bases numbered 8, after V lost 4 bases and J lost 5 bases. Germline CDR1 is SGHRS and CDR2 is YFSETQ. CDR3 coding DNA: TGCGCCAGCAGCCTTCTGGGACAGAAGAATGAAAAACTGTTTTTT. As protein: CASSLLGQKNEKLFF.

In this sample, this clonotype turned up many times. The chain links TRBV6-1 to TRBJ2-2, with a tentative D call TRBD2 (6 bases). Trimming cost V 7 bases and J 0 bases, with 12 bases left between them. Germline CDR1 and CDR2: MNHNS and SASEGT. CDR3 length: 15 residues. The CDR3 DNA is TGTGCCAGCACAGCAGGGACTTCGAACACCGGGGAGCTGTTTTTT. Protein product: CASTAGTSNTGELFF.

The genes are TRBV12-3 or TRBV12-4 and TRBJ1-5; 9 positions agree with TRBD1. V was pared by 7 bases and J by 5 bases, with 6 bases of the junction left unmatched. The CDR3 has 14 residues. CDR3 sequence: CASKRQGVDQPQHF. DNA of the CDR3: TGTGCCAGCAAAAGACAGGGGGTGGATCAGCCCCAGCATTTT.